The 22 T cell receptor beta chains listed next were all sequenced from one sample in a study of blood T cells in healthy people across ages. Then a second PCR, running roughly 7 to 11 cycles, was carried out with a sample-barcoded 5' primer and a J-beta primer mix. TCRdb used MiXCR to reprocess the 5' RACE reads, holding one entry per CDR3 protein. The table records approximately 2,000,000 distinct CDR3 sequences, 39% of them present only once. The specimen was blood. These receptors came from a human donor in good health.

This chain connects TRBV4-3 to TRBJ1-2, with a tentative D call TRBD1 (5 bases). The V gene's germline CDR1 is LGHNA and CDR2 YSLEER. V lost 0 bases, J lost 4 bases, and 24 bases lay in between. The CDR3 length is 19 residues. CDR3 loop: CASSQDFPQGVVMAYGYTF. For the CDR3, the DNA is TGCGCCAGCAGCCAAGATTTTCCCCAGGGCGTAGTCATGGCCTATGGCTACACCTTC.

This rearrangement joins TRBV7-9 to TRBJ1-4, with no clear D. V lost 1 base, J lost 7 bases, and 10 bases lay in between. This CDR3 is 14 amino acids long. CDR1 and CDR2 (germline): SEHNR, FQNEAQ (reference sequence). CDR3 sequence (DNA): TGTGCCAGCAGCTTAGAGGGTTGGACTGAAAAACTGTTTTTT. Translation gives CASSLEGWTEKLFF.

This clonotype was observed a handful of times. This rearrangement joins TRBV12-3 or TRBV12-4 to TRBJ2-7; D might be TRBD1 (6 bases). This CDR3 has 15 amino acids. V was clipped by 5 bases and J by 2 bases, with 16 bases between them. The chain's CDR3 is CASSAGVGQTYEQYF. In DNA form, the CDR3 reads TGTGCCAGCAGTGCAGGGGTAGGGCAGACCTACGAGCAGTACTTC.

In its sample, this clonotype was seen many times. The rearrangement links TRBV20-1 to TRBJ2-2; D is perhaps TRBD1 or TRBD2 (6 bases each). CDR3 length: 15 residues. The germline V gene encodes CDR1 DFQATT and CDR2 SNEGSKA (reference sequence). Trimming took off 1 base at V and 3 bases at J, with 12 bases between the two ends. The CDR3 loop is CSARVAGEDTGELFF. The CDR3 region has the DNA TGCAGTGCTAGAGTGGCAGGGGAGGACACCGGGGAGCTGTTTTTT.

The chain links TRBV15 to TRBJ1-1; D possibly corresponds to TRBD1 (5 bases). The V gene lost 0 bases and the J gene lost 10 bases, with 12 bases spanning the gap. Germline CDR1 is LNHNV and CDR2 is YYDKDF (reference sequence). The CDR3 is 13 residues long. CDR3 sequence (DNA): TGTGCCACCAGCAGAGATCGGGGCAACCCAGCTTTCTTT. It yields the protein CATSRDRGNPAFF.

This clonotype has just one count. The chain joins TRBV25-1 to TRBJ2-5; D is unresolved. Trimming pared 1 base from V and 5 bases from J, leaving 8 bases between. The CDR3 has 13 amino acids. Per germline, CDR1 MGHDK and CDR2 SYGVNS. The CDR3 sequence: CASSESAEETQYF. The CDR3 DNA reads TGTGCCAGCAGTGAATCAGCCGAGGAGACCCAGTACTTC.

Only one count was recorded for this clonotype. The chain uses TRBV4-1 and TRBJ1-4; a possible D gene is TRBD1 (5 bases). The germline V and J ends were trimmed by 1 base and 8 bases, with 14 bases remaining between them. The CDR3 has 15 amino acids. CDR1 is MGHRA and CDR2 is YSYEKL in the germline V gene. CDR3 sequence reads: CASSQVAGKREKLFF. CDR3 coding DNA: TGCGCCAGCAGCCAAGTGGCAGGGAAGAGGGAAAAACTGTTTTTT.

This clonotype was found a few times. The chain uses TRBV4-2 and TRBJ2-6; 9 nucleotides agree with TRBD2. Germline V gene lookup returns CDR1 LGHNA and CDR2 YNFKEQ. The ends lost 4 bases at V and 4 bases at J; junction bases unmatched: 5. The CDR3 runs to 16 residues. The CDR3 DNA follows: TGTGCCAGCAGCCGGAGCGGGGGGTCCGGGGCCAACGTCCTGACTTTC. Its translation: CASSRSGGSGANVLTF.

This clonotype has only a few counts. The chain couples TRBV27 to TRBJ1-1; D ambiguous. This CDR3 region has 13 residues. Per the germline V gene, CDR1 is MNHEY and CDR2 is SMNVEV (reference sequence). Trimming took 5 bases from V and 0 from J, leaving 7 bases between them. CDR3 bases: TGTGCCAGCAGTATCGGGGTGAACACTGAAGCTTTCTTT. Residues: CASSIGVNTEAFF.

This clonotype has more than one count but fewer than ten. This sequence joins TRBV29-1 and TRBJ2-3; D is possibly TRBD1 or TRBD2 (5 bases each). The CDR3 totals 14 residues. The V gene's germline CDR1 is SQVTM and CDR2 ANQGSEA. V was trimmed by 2 bases and J by 0 bases, leaving 9 bases between them. The CDR3 protein is CSVERGLSTDTQYF. CDR3 DNA: TGCAGCGTTGAACGGGGCCTTAGCACAGATACGCAGTATTTT.

V and J are TRBV7-9 and TRBJ1-2; D is perhaps TRBD1 (5 bases). The germline V gene encodes CDR1 SEHNR and CDR2 FQNEAQ (reference sequence). The CDR3 length is 15 residues. Trimming took off 4 bases at V and 7 bases at J, with 19 bases between the two ends. The CDR3 coding sequence is TGTGCCAGCAGCTCGCTTGATGATCCGAGGGGTGGCTACACCTTC. Its translation: CASSSLDDPRGGYTF.

This clonotype was counted many times. The chain is built from TRBV12-3 or TRBV12-4 and TRBJ1-6, with D maybe TRBD1 (5 bases). V was clipped by 4 bases and J by 7 bases, with 8 bases between them. The CDR3 is 13 amino acids. As DNA, the CDR3 is TGTGCCAGCAGTTGGGGCGGCAATTCACCCCTCCACTTT. Translation gives CASSWGGNSPLHF.

CDR3 DNA sequence: TGTGCCAGCAGCTTGTGGGACATAAGAGGCCAGTACTTC. Protein product: CASSLWDIRGQYF. V gene TRBV5-6 combines with J gene TRBJ2-7; D perhaps matches TRBD1 (6 bases). The V end lost 1 base, the J end lost 10 bases, and 15 bases lay between the germline ends. The CDR3 spans 13 residues. Germline assignment: CDR1 SGHDT and CDR2 YYEEEE.

This chain joins TRBV10-1 and TRBJ1-5; TRBD1 matches 8 bases. The CDR3 spans 15 residues. CDR1 is WNHNN, CDR2 SYGVQD, per germline (reference sequence). The ends lost 6 bases at V and 4 bases at J; junction bases unmatched: 8. The CDR3 reads CASSEPGQVNQPQHF. In DNA, the CDR3 is TGCGCCAGCAGCGAACCGGGACAGGTAAATCAGCCCCAGCATTTT.

In this sample, this clonotype turned up a few times. The V and J genes are TRBV30 and TRBJ2-7; TRBD1 might be the D (5 bases). The V and J ends lost 4 bases and 3 bases respectively, with 13 bases between them. In germline, CDR1 is GTSNPN, CDR2 SVGIG (reference sequence). The CDR3 consists of 13 residues. CDR3 nucleotide sequence: TGTGCCTGGAATCTAGGGGTTGACTACGAGCAGTACTTC. Its protein product is CAWNLGVDYEQYF.

The chain combines TRBV7-9 with TRBJ1-4; a possible D gene is TRBD1 (6 bases). Trimming left V 5 bases short and J 14 bases short, with 15 bases between. The V gene's germline CDR1 is SEHNR and CDR2 FQNEAQ (reference sequence). This CDR3 is built from 12 residues. The CDR3 here is CASSPEGGRLFF. DNA for the CDR3: TGTGCCAGCAGCCCTGAAGGGGGAAGGCTGTTTTTT.

V usage is TRBV7-2 and J usage is TRBJ1-6; tentatively, D is TRBD1 (6 bases). The length of the CDR3 is 17 residues. V dropped 1 base and J dropped 7 bases, with 17 bases sitting between them. The germline V gene encodes CDR1 SGHTA and CDR2 FQGNSA. The CDR3 DNA follows: TGTGCCAGCAGCTTAGTTCAGGGGAAGGGTTTCAATTCACCCCTCCACTTT. It is translated as CASSLVQGKGFNSPLHF. Full variable domain (remainder filled in from reference TRBV7-2 and TRBJ1-6): GAGVSQSPSNKVTEKGKDVELRCDPISGHTALYWYRQSLGQGLEFLIYFQGNSAPDKSGLPSDRFSAERTGGSVSTLTIQRTQQEDSAVYLCASSLVQGKGFNSPLHFGNGTRLTVT.

V usage is TRBV20-1 and J usage is TRBJ2-1; D is tentatively TRBD1 or TRBD2 (6 bases each). The J call may be in error: the DNA end matches TRBJ2-7 better. Germline V gives CDR1 DFQATT, CDR2 SNEGSKA (reference sequence). The CDR3 runs to 14 residues. For the CDR3, the DNA is TGCAGTGCTAGACGGGGGAACAGGGTCCACGAGCAGTACTTC. Translated, it gives CSARRGNRVHEQYF.

This clonotype was seen a handful of times. The chain combines TRBV7-2 with TRBJ1-2, with 8 nucleotides matching TRBD1. Germline CDR1 SGHTA, CDR2 FQGNSA. This CDR3 is built from 15 residues. J gave up 8 bases and V 5 bases, and 13 bases lay outside the gene matches. This CDR3 reads CASSGADRAEFGYTF. Here the CDR3 DNA reads TGTGCCAGCAGCGGGGCGGACAGGGCAGAATTCGGCTACACCTTC.

Details on this clonotype: One junction end disagrees with the germline gene, perhaps due to a read error. This chain links TRBV6-5 with TRBJ2-4, with 8 bases fitting TRBD2. The CDR3 totals 17 residues. The germline CDR1 and CDR2 sequences are MNHEY and SVGAGI. CDR3 bases: TGTGCCGGCAGTTACGGCTCCCCGTCGGGGGGGGGCCACATTCAGTACTTC. Translating it yields CAGSYGSPSGGGHIQYF.

This clonotype was counted between two and nine times. This chain links TRBV5-1 with TRBJ2-5, with TRBD1 identical over 12 bases. CDR1 is SGHRS and CDR2 is YFSETQ in the germline V gene. This CDR3 is built from 16 residues. The J segment lost 5 bases and the V segment lost 0 bases, leaving 5 bases of the junction unmatched. The CDR3 region has the DNA TGCGCCAGCAGCTTGGCCGGGACAGGGGGCTCGGAGACCCAGTACTTC. The encoded protein is CASSLAGTGGSETQYF.

In nucleotides, the CDR3 is TGTGCCATCACCGGACTAGCGCAAGGCAATGAGCAGTTCTTC. It translates to CAITGLAQGNEQFF. The V call is TRBV10-3, the J call TRBJ2-1; TRBD2 aligns across 9 bases. The CDR3 loop spans 14 amino acids. V lost 7 bases and J lost 6; bases outside the gene matches: 7. Germline values: CDR1 ENHRY, CDR2 SYGVKD.